Below, 6 T cell receptor beta chains from the same sample are listed, as sequenced in a study of somatic mutations in cytotoxic T cells in rheumatoid arthritis. Only in-frame clones appear in the TCRdb table, and some are missing; sequencing was by immunoSEQ multiplex PCR. The sample carries about 27,000 clones, roughly 70% recorded once. The sequenced material came from CD8+ T cells sorted from blood. The receptor set was obtained from a young woman in good health.

This chain uses TRBV11-2 with TRBJ2-5, with D uncertain. V was cut by 5 bases and J by 1 base, with 2 bases left in between. The germline CDR1 and CDR2 sequences are SGHAT and FQNNGV. CDR3 length equals 11 residues. The CDR3 DNA reads TGTGCCAGCAGCACCCAAGAGACCCAGTACTTC. Translating it yields CASSTQETQYF.

This clone was detected once. The junction departs from the called germline gene at one end, perhaps through a read error. V and J are TRBV28 and TRBJ2-5, with a weak D call TRBD1 (6 bases). CDR1 and CDR2 (germline): MDHEN, SYDVKM. This CDR3 is built from 13 residues. Here the CDR3 reads CATSGQRSETQYF. The CDR3 bases are TGTGCCACCAGTGGACAGCGATCTGAGACCCAGTACTTC.

The chain uses TRBV9 and TRBJ2-3, with D uncertain. In germline, CDR1 is SGDLS, CDR2 YYNGEE. The CDR3 has 14 amino acids. The ends were cut back, 0 bases at V and 1 base at J, with 6 bases in the middle. Here the CDR3 DNA reads TGTGCCAGCAGCGTAGCGCAGGGCACAGATACGCAGTATTTT. Residues: CASSVAQGTDTQYF. The full variable domain, in which reference TRBV9 and TRBJ2-3 provide the parts outside the CDR3, is DSGVTQTPKHLITATGQRVTLRCSPRSGDLSVYWYQQSLDQGLQFLIQYYNGEERAKGNILERFSAQQFPDLHSELNLSSLELGDSALYFCASSVAQGTDTQYFGPGTRLTVL.

This clone has more than one count but fewer than ten. V and J are TRBV30 and TRBJ2-6, with D possibly TRBD2 on 6 matching bases. CDR1 is GTSNPN, CDR2 SVGIG, per germline (reference sequence). This CDR3 is 13 amino acids long. V was pared by 7 bases and J by 0 bases, with 7 bases between. Here the CDR3 reads CASGDSGANVLTF. CDR3 in DNA: TGTGCCTCGGGGGACTCTGGGGCCAACGTCCTGACTTTC. The complete variable domain, with remaining parts taken from reference TRBV30 and TRBJ2-6, reads SQTIHQWPATLVQPVGSPLSLECTVEGTSNPNLYWYRQAAGRGLQLLFYSVGIGQISSEVPQNLSASRPQDRQFILSSKKLLLSDSGFYLCASGDSGANVLTFGAGSRLTVL.

The chain recombines TRBV29-1 with TRBJ2-1; TRBD2 matches 12 bases. Germline V gives CDR1 SQVTM, CDR2 ANQGSEA. J lost 4 bases, V lost 1 base, and 2 bases had no gene match. The CDR3 spans 15 residues. The CDR3 region has the DNA TGCAGCGTTGAAGGGACTAGCGGGAAGTACAATGAGCAGTTCTTC. Translated, it gives CSVEGTSGKYNEQFF.

This clone was seen more than once but under ten times. The chain couples TRBV5-6 to TRBJ2-1; the D gene is possibly TRBD2 (5 bases). The CDR3 has 14 amino acids. The V and J ends lost 5 bases and 3 bases respectively, with 12 bases between them. CDR1 and CDR2 from the germline V gene are SGHDT and YYEEEE. CDR3 bases: TGTGCCAGCAGTTTTGGGAGCGTCTACAATGAGCAGTTCTTC. It is translated as CASSFGSVYNEQFF.